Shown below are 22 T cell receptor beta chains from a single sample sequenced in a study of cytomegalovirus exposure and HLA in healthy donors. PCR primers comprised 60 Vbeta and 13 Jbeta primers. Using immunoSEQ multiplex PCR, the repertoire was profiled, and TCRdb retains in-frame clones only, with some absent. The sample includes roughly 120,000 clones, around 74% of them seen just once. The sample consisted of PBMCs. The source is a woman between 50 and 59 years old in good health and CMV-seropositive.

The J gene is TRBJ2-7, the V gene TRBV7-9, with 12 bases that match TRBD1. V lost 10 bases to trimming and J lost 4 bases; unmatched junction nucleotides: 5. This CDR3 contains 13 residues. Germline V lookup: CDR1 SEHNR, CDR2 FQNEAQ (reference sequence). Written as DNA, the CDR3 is TGTGCCATCCGGGACAGGGGGCTTTACGAGCAGTACTTC. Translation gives CAIRDRGLYEQYF.

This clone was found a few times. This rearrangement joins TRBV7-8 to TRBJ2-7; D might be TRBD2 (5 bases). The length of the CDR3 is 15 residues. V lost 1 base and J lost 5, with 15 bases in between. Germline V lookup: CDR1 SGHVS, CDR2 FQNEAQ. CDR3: CASSLVQGSDNEQYF. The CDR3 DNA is TGTGCCAGCAGCTTAGTTCAAGGGAGTGACAACGAGCAGTACTTC.

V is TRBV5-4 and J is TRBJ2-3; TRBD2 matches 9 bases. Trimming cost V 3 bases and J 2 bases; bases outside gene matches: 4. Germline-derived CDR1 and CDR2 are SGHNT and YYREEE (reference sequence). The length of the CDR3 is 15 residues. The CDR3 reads CASSSLAGDTDTQYF. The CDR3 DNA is TGTGCCAGCAGCTCATTAGCGGGGGACACAGATACGCAGTATTTT.

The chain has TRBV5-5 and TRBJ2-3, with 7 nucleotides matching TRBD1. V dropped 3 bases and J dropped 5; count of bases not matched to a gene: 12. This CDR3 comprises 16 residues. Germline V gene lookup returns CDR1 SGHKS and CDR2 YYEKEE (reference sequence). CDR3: CASSSRQGEMGDTQYF. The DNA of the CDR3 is TGTGCCAGCAGCTCCCGACAGGGTGAGATGGGAGATACGCAGTATTTT.

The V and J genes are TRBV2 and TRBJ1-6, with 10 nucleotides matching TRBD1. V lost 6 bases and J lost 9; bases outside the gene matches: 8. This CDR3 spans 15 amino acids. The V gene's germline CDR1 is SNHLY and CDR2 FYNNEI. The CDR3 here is CASRGAGTGASPLHF. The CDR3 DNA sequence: TGTGCCAGCAGGGGCGCCGGGACAGGGGCTTCACCCCTCCACTTT.

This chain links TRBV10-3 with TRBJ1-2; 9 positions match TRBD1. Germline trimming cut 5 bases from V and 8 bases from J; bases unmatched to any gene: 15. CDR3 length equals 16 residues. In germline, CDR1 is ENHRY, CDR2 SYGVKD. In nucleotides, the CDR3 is TGTGCCATCAGTAATCCCCGGGACAGGGCTTTTGGAGGCTACACCTTC. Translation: CAISNPRDRAFGGYTF.

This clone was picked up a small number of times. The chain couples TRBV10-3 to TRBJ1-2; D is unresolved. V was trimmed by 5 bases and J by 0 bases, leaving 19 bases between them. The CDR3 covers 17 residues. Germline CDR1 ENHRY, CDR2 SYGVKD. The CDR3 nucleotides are TGTGCCATCAGTCCCTCCTTCGTGAATTCAGCTAACTATGGCTACACCTTC. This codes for CAISPSFVNSANYGYTF.

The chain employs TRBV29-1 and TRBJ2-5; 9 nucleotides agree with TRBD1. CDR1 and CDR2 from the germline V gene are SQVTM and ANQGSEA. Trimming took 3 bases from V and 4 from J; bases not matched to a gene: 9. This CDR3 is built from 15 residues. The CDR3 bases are TGCAGCGTTGATCAGGGACAGGGCTTTGGAGAGACCCAGTACTTC. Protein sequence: CSVDQGQGFGETQYF.

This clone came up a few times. The CDR3 here is CASSSQYQETQYF. The CDR3 bases are TGTGCCAGCAGTAGTCAGTACCAAGAGACCCAGTACTTC. The rearrangement joins TRBV28 to TRBJ2-5, with D unresolved. V gave up 5 bases and J gave up 0 bases, with 7 bases separating them. Germline CDR1 is MDHEN and CDR2 is SYDVKM. CDR3 size: 13 residues.

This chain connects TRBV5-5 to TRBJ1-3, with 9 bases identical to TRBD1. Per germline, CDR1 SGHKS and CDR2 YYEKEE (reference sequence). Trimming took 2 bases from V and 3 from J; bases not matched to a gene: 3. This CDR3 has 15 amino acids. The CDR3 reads CASSFTGGDGNTIYF. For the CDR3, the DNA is TGTGCCAGCAGCTTCACAGGGGGCGATGGAAACACCATATATTTT.

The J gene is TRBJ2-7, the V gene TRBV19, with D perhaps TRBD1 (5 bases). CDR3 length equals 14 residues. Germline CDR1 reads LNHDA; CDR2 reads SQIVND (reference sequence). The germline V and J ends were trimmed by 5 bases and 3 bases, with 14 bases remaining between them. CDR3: CASSAYDRNYEQYF. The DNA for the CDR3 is TGTGCCAGTAGTGCCTATGACAGAAACTACGAGCAGTACTTC. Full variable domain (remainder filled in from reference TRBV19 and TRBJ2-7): DGGITQSPKYLFRKEGQNVTLSCEQNLNHDAMYWYRQDPGQGLRLIYYSQIVNDFQKGDIAEGYSVSREKKESFPLTVTSAQKNPTAFYLCASSAYDRNYEQYFGPGTRLTVT.

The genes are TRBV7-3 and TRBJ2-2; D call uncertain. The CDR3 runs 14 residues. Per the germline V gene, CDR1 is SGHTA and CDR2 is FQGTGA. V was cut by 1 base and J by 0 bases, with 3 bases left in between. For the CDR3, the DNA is TGTGCCAGCAGCTTAAACACGAACACCGGGGAGCTGTTTTTT. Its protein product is CASSLNTNTGELFF.

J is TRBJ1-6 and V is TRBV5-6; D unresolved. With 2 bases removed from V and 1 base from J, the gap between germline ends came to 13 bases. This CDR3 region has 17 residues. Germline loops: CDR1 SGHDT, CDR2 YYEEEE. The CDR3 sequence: CASSFGGKASYNSPLHF. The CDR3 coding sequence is TGTGCCAGCAGCTTCGGAGGGAAGGCATCCTATAATTCACCCCTCCACTTT.

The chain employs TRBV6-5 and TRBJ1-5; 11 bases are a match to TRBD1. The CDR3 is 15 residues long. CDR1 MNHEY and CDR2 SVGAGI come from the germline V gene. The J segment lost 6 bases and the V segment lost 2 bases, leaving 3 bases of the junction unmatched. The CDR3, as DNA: TGTGCCAGCAGTTACACCGGGACAGGGGGTCAGCCCCAGCATTTT. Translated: CASSYTGTGGQPQHF.

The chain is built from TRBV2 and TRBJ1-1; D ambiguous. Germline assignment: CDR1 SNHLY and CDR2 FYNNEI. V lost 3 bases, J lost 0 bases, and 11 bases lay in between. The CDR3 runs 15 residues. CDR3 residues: CASSEFAGMNTEAFF. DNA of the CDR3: TGTGCCAGCAGTGAGTTCGCGGGGATGAACACTGAAGCTTTCTTT.

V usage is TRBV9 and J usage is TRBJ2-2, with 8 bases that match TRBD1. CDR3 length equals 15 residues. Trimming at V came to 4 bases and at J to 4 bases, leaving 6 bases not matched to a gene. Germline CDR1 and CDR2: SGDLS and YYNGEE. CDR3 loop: CASSLGQVVTGELFF. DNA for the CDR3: TGTGCCAGCAGCTTGGGACAGGTGGTCACCGGGGAGCTGTTTTTT.

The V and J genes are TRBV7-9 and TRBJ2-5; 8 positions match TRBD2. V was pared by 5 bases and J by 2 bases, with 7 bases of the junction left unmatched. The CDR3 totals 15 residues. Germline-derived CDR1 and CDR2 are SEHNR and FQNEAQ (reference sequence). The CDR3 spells CASSTLLAAQETQYF. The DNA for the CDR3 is TGTGCCAGCAGCACGCTACTAGCGGCACAAGAGACCCAGTACTTC. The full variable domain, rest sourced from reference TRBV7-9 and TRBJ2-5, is DTGVSQNPRHKITKRGQNVTFRCDPISEHNRLYWYRQTLGQGPEFLTYFQNEAQLEKSRLLSDRFSAERPKGSFSTLEIQRTEQGDSAMYLCASSTLLAAQETQYFGPGTRLLVL.

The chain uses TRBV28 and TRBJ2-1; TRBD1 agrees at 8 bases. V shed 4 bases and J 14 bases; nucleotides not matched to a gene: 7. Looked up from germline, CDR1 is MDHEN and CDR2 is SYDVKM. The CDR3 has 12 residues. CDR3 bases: TGTGCCAGCAGTTCGACTCGACAGGGGAAGTTCTTC. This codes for CASSSTRQGKFF.

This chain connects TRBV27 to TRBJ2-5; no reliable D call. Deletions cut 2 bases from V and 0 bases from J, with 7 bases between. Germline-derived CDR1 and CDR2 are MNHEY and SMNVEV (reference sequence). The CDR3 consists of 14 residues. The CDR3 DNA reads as TGTGCCAGCAGTTTAGAGGCGGACCAAGAGACCCAGTACTTC. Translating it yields CASSLEADQETQYF.

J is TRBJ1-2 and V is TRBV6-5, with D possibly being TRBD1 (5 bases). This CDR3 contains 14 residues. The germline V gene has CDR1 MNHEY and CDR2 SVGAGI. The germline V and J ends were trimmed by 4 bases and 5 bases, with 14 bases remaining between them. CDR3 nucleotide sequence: TGTGCCAGCAGTTCCCAGGGTAAGGCGTATGGCTACACCTTC. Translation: CASSSQGKAYGYTF.

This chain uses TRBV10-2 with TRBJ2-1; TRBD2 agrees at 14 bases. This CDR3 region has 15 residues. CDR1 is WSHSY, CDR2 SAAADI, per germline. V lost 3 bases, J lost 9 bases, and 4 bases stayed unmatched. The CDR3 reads CASSEYGLAGGEQFF. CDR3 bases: TGCGCCAGCAGTGAATACGGACTAGCGGGAGGTGAGCAGTTCTTC.

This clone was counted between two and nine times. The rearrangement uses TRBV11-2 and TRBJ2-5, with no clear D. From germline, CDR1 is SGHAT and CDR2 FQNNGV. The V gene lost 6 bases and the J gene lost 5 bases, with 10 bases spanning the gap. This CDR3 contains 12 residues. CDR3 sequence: CASRATEETQYF. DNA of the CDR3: TGTGCCAGCAGGGCGACGGAGGAGACCCAGTACTTC.